Listed here are 31 T cell receptor beta chains from one sample, sequenced in a study of OX40 agonist ivuxolimab in advanced cancers. Libraries were prepared by immunoSEQ multiplex PCR; TCRdb keeps only in-frame clonotypes and omits some of them. The data contain roughly 60,000 clones, about 84% of them singletons. Sequenced here: CD4+ or CD8+ T cells sorted from blood, sampled in a trial of the OX40 agonist ivuxolimab. The receptor source for this set is an adult with an advanced solid tumor such as melanoma, head and neck, liver or kidney cancer.

The genes are TRBV11-3 and TRBJ1-2; TRBD1 matches 8 bases. Germline V gene data show CDR1 as SGHNT and CDR2 as YENEEA. Trimming at V came to 6 bases and at J to 8 bases, leaving 5 bases not matched to a gene. This CDR3 contains 12 residues. CDR3 in DNA: TGTGCCAGCAGTCCAGGGGGCACGGGCTACACCTTC. Amino acid sequence: CASSPGGTGYTF.

This clone is a singleton in its sample. The CDR3 DNA follows: TGTGCCAGCAGCTTCATGCGGGGGGGCTCTGAGACCCAGTACTTC. Its translation: CASSFMRGGSETQYF. The chain recombines TRBV7-8 with TRBJ2-5; 9 nucleotides match TRBD2. The trim removed 3 bases at V and 5 bases at J, leaving 7 bases unmatched. CDR1 and CDR2 from the germline V gene are SGHVS and FQNEAQ. CDR3 length equals 15 residues.

This clone was detected once. The CDR3 bases are TGCGCCAGCAGCCCCATGGGAACAGATACGCAGTATTTT. Its translation is CASSPMGTDTQYF. The chain links TRBV4-1 to TRBJ2-3; D is unclear. The CDR3 loop spans 13 amino acids. The V end lost 4 bases, the J end lost 3 bases, and 8 bases lay between the germline ends. Germline loops: CDR1 MGHRA, CDR2 YSYEKL.

The chain combines TRBV6-5 with TRBJ1-3; D remains ambiguous. The CDR3 has 14 amino acids. V was shortened by 2 bases and J by 4 bases, with 9 bases between the two germline ends. Per the germline V gene, CDR1 is MNHEY and CDR2 is SVGAGI. CDR3: CASSYIAGGNTIYF. The DNA for the CDR3 is TGTGCCAGCAGTTACATTGCAGGCGGAAACACCATATATTTT.

The rearrangement links TRBV11-2 to TRBJ2-3, with 7 bases that match TRBD1. CDR1 is SGHAT, CDR2 FQNNGV, per germline. The V gene end was trimmed by 5 bases and the J gene end by 6 bases; junction bases not matched to a gene: 8. The CDR3 spans 14 residues. As DNA, the CDR3 is TGTGCCAGCAGCCCTAGGACCAGGGGGGATACGCAGTATTTT. Protein product: CASSPRTRGDTQYF.

The V gene is TRBV19, the J gene TRBJ1-1; D is undetermined. Trimming removed 5 bases at V and 4 bases at J, with 11 bases between. CDR3 length: 13 residues. The germline gives CDR1 LNHDA, CDR2 SQIVND (reference sequence). The CDR3 DNA sequence: TGTGCCAGTAGTCAACTAACGGGCACTGAAGCTTTCTTT. As protein: CASSQLTGTEAFF. Variable domain in full (rest from reference TRBV19 and TRBJ1-1): DGGITQSPKYLFRKEGQNVTLSCEQNLNHDAMYWYRQDPGQGLRLIYYSQIVNDFQKGDIAEGYSVSREKKESFPLTVTSAQKNPTAFYLCASSQLTGTEAFFGQGTRLTVV.

The CDR3 reads CASNRARNEGGYTF. In DNA, the CDR3 is TGTGCCAGCAACCGGGCCAGAAATGAGGGTGGCTACACCTTC. This chain connects TRBV27 to TRBJ1-2, with D unclear. CDR1 is MNHEY, CDR2 SMNVEV, per germline (reference sequence). Trimming shortened V by 7 bases and J by 7 bases, and 19 bases separated the two germline ends. CDR3 size: 14 residues.

Only one count was recorded for this clone. The chain employs TRBV5-6 and TRBJ2-1; 9 bases line up with TRBD1. Germline lookup yields CDR1 SGHDT and CDR2 YYEEEE. J was trimmed by 5 bases and V by 1 base; bases with no gene match: 1. CDR3 length: 14 amino acids. Written as DNA, the CDR3 is TGTGCCAGCAGCTTGACAGGGGGCCACAATGAGCAGTTCTTC. Its translation: CASSLTGGHNEQFF.

The rearrangement uses TRBV5-1 and TRBJ1-1; D may be TRBD1 (6 bases). This CDR3 has 14 amino acids. Germline CDR1 is SGHRS and CDR2 is YFSETQ. V gave up 0 bases and J gave up 3 bases, with 9 bases separating them. The CDR3 DNA is TGCGCCAGCAGCTTGGGGGACACCTACACTGAAGCTTTCTTT. Translating gives CASSLGDTYTEAFF.

This sequence joins TRBV30 and TRBJ2-6; D is perhaps TRBD1 (5 bases). V was pared by 5 bases and J by 0 bases, with 17 bases between. CDR1 and CDR2 from the germline V gene are GTSNPN and SVGIG (reference sequence). This CDR3 contains 17 residues. Here the CDR3 DNA reads TGTGCCTGGCGCAGGGATAAGGGGATCTCTGGGGCCAACGTCCTGACTTTC. It encodes CAWRRDKGISGANVLTF. Variable domain in full (rest from reference TRBV30 and TRBJ2-6): SQTIHQWPATLVQPVGSPLSLECTVEGTSNPNLYWYRQAAGRGLQLLFYSVGIGQISSEVPQNLSASRPQDRQFILSSKKLLLSDSGFYLCAWRRDKGISGANVLTFGAGSRLTVL.

The chain employs TRBV5-4 and TRBJ2-1, with TRBD1 matching 7 bases. The CDR3 spans 17 residues. The germline CDR1 and CDR2 sequences are SGHNT and YYREEE (reference sequence). The junction had 19 bases not matched to a gene; V was cut back by 4 bases and J by 9 bases. The CDR3, as DNA: TGTGCCAGCAGCCGTAGATCCGGACAGGCCTCCCGGGGTGAGCAGTTCTTC. Translation gives CASSRRSGQASRGEQFF.

This clone has just a few counts. V usage is TRBV19 and J usage is TRBJ1-5; TRBD1 matches 10 bases. CDR3 size: 14 residues. V gave up 5 bases and J gave up 2 bases; unmatched junction bases: 0. Looked up from germline, CDR1 is LNHDA and CDR2 is SQIVND (reference sequence). The CDR3 DNA follows: TGTGCCAGTAGTGGGACAGGGGGCAATCAGCCCCAGCATTTT. This gives the protein CASSGTGGNQPQHF.

The J gene is TRBJ2-5, the V gene TRBV7-3; D could derive from TRBD1 or TRBD2 (7 bases each). Germline V lookup: CDR1 SGHTA, CDR2 FQGTGA. The V and J ends lost 5 bases and 1 base respectively, with 20 bases between them. This CDR3 contains 17 residues. DNA for the CDR3: TGTGCCAGCAGCGTCGGACCGCCCAGGGGGGGCCAAGAGACCCAGTACTTC. It is translated as CASSVGPPRGGQETQYF.

The chain has TRBV5-6 and TRBJ1-6; TRBD1 matches at 7 bases. V was pared by 3 bases and J by 7 bases, with 10 bases of the junction left unmatched. Per the germline V gene, CDR1 is SGHDT and CDR2 is YYEEEE. The CDR3 loop spans 16 amino acids. The CDR3 DNA sequence: TGTGCCAGCAGCTCCTTTGCGGACAGGAGAAATTCACCCCTCCACTTT. Translation: CASSSFADRRNSPLHF.

The CDR3 sequence is CASSLPGQVSSQYF. CDR3 DNA sequence: TGTGCCAGCAGCCTCCCGGGACAGGTCTCTTCACAGTACTTC. The chain has TRBV5-6 and TRBJ2-4; 8 bases agree with TRBD1. The germline V gene encodes CDR1 SGHDT and CDR2 YYEEEE. The V and J ends lost 4 bases and 13 bases, in that order; junction bases with no gene match: 13. The CDR3 extends over 14 amino acids.

The V gene is TRBV12-5, the J gene TRBJ2-7; D is perhaps TRBD1 (5 bases). The CDR3 is 11 amino acids. Trimming stripped 1 base from V and 8 bases from J, with 6 bases between. In germline, CDR1 is LGHNT, CDR2 FRNRAP. The CDR3 loop reads CASGLGQKQYF. In DNA form, the CDR3 reads TGTGCTAGTGGTTTGGGACAGAAGCAGTACTTC.

The table lists this clone with a count of one. As DNA, the CDR3 is TGTGCCTGGGGGAGACAGGGGGCTTCCGGGGAGCTGTTTTTT. Protein: CAWGRQGASGELFF. The chain has TRBV11-3 and TRBJ2-2; TRBD1 matches 10 bases. Germline CDR1 reads SGHNT; CDR2 reads YENEEA. J lost 6 bases, V lost 11 bases, and 9 bases had no gene match. This CDR3 region has 14 residues. The whole variable domain, filled in from reference TRBV11-3 and TRBJ2-2, reads EAGVVQSPRYKIIEKKQPVAFWCNPISGHNTLYWYLQNLGQGPELLIRYENEEAVDDSQLPKDRFSAERLKGVDSTLKIQPAELGDSAVYLCAWGRQGASGELFFGEGSRLTVL.

This chain uses TRBV2 with TRBJ1-2; TRBD1 aligns across 7 bases. CDR1 is SNHLY, CDR2 FYNNEI, per germline. V lost 8 bases, J lost 3 bases, and 12 bases stayed unmatched. This CDR3 has 15 residues. The CDR3 DNA is TGTGCCAGCGGGGGACAGTTCGCTCTCGACTATGGCTACACCTTC. Residues: CASGGQFALDYGYTF.

CDR3 bases: TGTGCCATCAGTGAGGAGCAGGGATATGGCTACACCTTC. Protein product: CAISEEQGYGYTF. V and J are TRBV10-3 and TRBJ1-2; tentative D call: TRBD1 (5 bases). Germline loops: CDR1 ENHRY, CDR2 SYGVKD. V was clipped by 2 bases and J by 5 bases, with 9 bases between them. The CDR3 is made up of 13 amino acids.

The chain is built from TRBV2 and TRBJ1-2; possible D gene TRBD1, 5 bases. Trimming left V 8 bases short and J 8 bases short, with 18 bases between. Germline V CDR1 and CDR2: SNHLY, FYNNEI. This CDR3 is built from 13 residues. The CDR3 spells CASGGDAGAGYTF. DNA of the CDR3: TGTGCCAGCGGAGGGGACGCCGGGGCGGGCTACACCTTC.

The V gene is TRBV30, the J gene TRBJ1-1, with TRBD1 matching 7 bases. With 0 bases clipped from V and 4 bases from J, the junction kept 5 bases outside the gene matches. The CDR3 is made up of 14 amino acids. The V gene's germline CDR1 is GTSNPN and CDR2 SVGIG (reference sequence). The CDR3 region is CAWSVHRGITEAFF. The CDR3, as DNA: TGTGCCTGGAGTGTTCACAGGGGAATCACTGAAGCTTTCTTT.

The rearrangement uses TRBV6-5 and TRBJ1-1; 7 nucleotides match TRBD1. Trimming at V came to 6 bases and at J to 7 bases, leaving 8 bases not matched to a gene. CDR1 and CDR2 (germline): MNHEY, SVGAGI. The CDR3 runs 13 residues. As DNA, the CDR3 is TGTGCCAGCAGCCGCCGGCAGGGGGGTGAAGCTTTCTTT. Amino acid sequence: CASSRRQGGEAFF.

The J gene is TRBJ2-1, the V gene TRBV14; D is uncertain. Germline CDR1 is SGHDN and CDR2 is FVKESK. The CDR3 totals 13 residues. Trimming took off 2 bases at V and 8 bases at J, with 10 bases between the two ends. For the CDR3, the DNA is TGTGCCAGCAGCCAATACCTTGGAGATGAGCAGTTCTTC. This gives the protein CASSQYLGDEQFF.

This chain joins TRBV7-6 and TRBJ2-2; no clear D. Per the germline V gene, CDR1 is SGHVS and CDR2 is FNYEAQ. V was shortened by 6 bases and J by 4 bases, with 15 bases between the two germline ends. The CDR3 is 15 residues long. For the CDR3, the DNA is TGTGCCAGCAGGAACGGACGGGTGCGCACCGGGGAGCTGTTTTTT. Amino acid sequence: CASRNGRVRTGELFF.

The rearrangement links TRBV7-6 to TRBJ2-7; D is uncertain. CDR1 and CDR2 from the germline V gene are SGHVS and FNYEAQ. The ends were cut back, 1 base at V and 7 bases at J, with 14 bases in the middle. The CDR3 is made up of 14 amino acids. In DNA, the CDR3 is TGTGCCAGCAGCTTAGTATATGGAGCGAATGAGCAGTACTTC. It translates to CASSLVYGANEQYF.

This clone was seen a single time. This chain links TRBV18 with TRBJ1-4; D possibly corresponds to TRBD1 (5 bases). Trimming shortened V by 2 bases and J by 3 bases, and 10 bases separated the two germline ends. Germline V gene data show CDR1 as KGHSH and CDR2 as LQKENI. The CDR3 is 15 residues long. The CDR3 reads CASSPTREPNEKLFF. The CDR3, as DNA: TGTGCCAGCTCACCAACCAGGGAACCTAATGAAAAACTGTTTTTT. The full variable domain, with the rest looked up from reference TRBV18 and TRBJ1-4, is NAGVMQNPRHLVRRRGQEARLRCSPMKGHSHVYWYRQLPEEGLKFMVYLQKENIIDESGMPKERFSAEFPKEGPSILRIQQVVRGDSAAYFCASSPTREPNEKLFFGSGTQLSVL.

This clone is judged medium-sized. This chain joins TRBV7-2 and TRBJ1-2; TRBD1 is a possible D gene (5 bases). Germline V CDR1 and CDR2: SGHTA, FQGNSA. Deletions cut 1 base from V and 4 bases from J, with 16 bases between. The CDR3 loop spans 16 amino acids. This CDR3 reads CASSLVSGGESYGYTF. CDR3 nucleotide sequence: TGTGCCAGCAGCTTAGTCAGTGGGGGGGAGAGCTATGGCTACACCTTC.

This clone was counted a few times. The chain recombines TRBV4-2 with TRBJ1-6; D remains unclear. In germline, CDR1 is LGHNA, CDR2 YNFKEQ. The V end was cut by 1 base, the J end by 7 bases, with 17 bases between. The CDR3 loop spans 17 amino acids. CDR3 in amino acids: CASSQAGAGGNNSPLHF. CDR3 coding DNA: TGTGCCAGCAGCCAAGCAGGTGCGGGAGGAAACAATTCACCCCTCCACTTT.

In this sample, this clone turned up a few times. The chain recombines TRBV7-2 with TRBJ2-1, with a tentative D call TRBD2 (6 bases). The CDR3 length is 14 residues. V was shortened by 2 bases and J by 5 bases, with 10 bases between the two germline ends. Germline-derived CDR1 and CDR2 are SGHTA and FQGNSA. Here the CDR3 DNA reads TGTGCCAGCAGCTTACGCAGGACTAACAATGAGCAGTTCTTC. This gives the protein CASSLRRTNNEQFF.

The chain employs TRBV5-1 and TRBJ2-1, with D unresolved. The V end was cut by 1 base, the J end by 9 bases, with 11 bases between. CDR1 is SGHRS and CDR2 is YFSETQ in the germline V gene. The CDR3 totals 13 residues. CDR3: CASSLSPGGEQFF. Written as DNA, the CDR3 is TGCGCCAGCAGCTTGAGCCCTGGCGGTGAGCAGTTCTTC.

This chain uses TRBV7-2 with TRBJ2-3; D unclear. V was clipped by 5 bases and J by 1 base, with 10 bases between them. The V gene's germline CDR1 is SGHTA and CDR2 FQGNSA. The CDR3 runs to 14 residues. CDR3: CASSPDSGTDTQYF. CDR3 coding DNA: TGTGCCAGCAGCCCAGATTCCGGCACAGATACGCAGTATTTT.